The 28 T cell receptor beta chains below come from one sample, sequenced in a study of cytomegalovirus exposure and HLA in healthy donors. The PCR used 60 Vbeta and 13 Jbeta primers. The protocol was immunoSEQ multiplex PCR, while the TCRdb copy is restricted to in-frame clones and leaves out a portion. The sample has about 110,000 clones; around 77% are singletons. Sample: PBMCs. These receptor sequences come from a man aged 18 to 35 in good health and CMV-seronegative.

The chain employs TRBV5-4 and TRBJ2-5; D is possibly TRBD1 (5 bases). The J call may be mistaken, given a closer DNA end match to TRBJ2-7. Looked up from germline, CDR1 is SGHNT and CDR2 is YYREEE (reference sequence). CDR3 size: 15 residues. In DNA, the CDR3 is TGTGCCAGCAGCTTGGAGGGGTCCCGCTCCTACGAGCAGTACTTC. This sequence encodes CASSLEGSRSYEQYF.

The rearrangement uses TRBV7-3 and TRBJ2-1; D remains ambiguous. Trimming cost V 0 bases and J 9 bases, with 9 bases left between them. The CDR3 runs to 13 residues. Germline V lookup: CDR1 SGHTA, CDR2 FQGTGA. The CDR3 nucleotides read TGTGCCAGCAGCTTAACCGGGTCCAGTGAGCAGTTCTTC. This sequence encodes CASSLTGSSEQFF.

As to this clone: An end of the junction differs from the germline gene, which may be a read error. V usage is TRBV6-1 and J usage is TRBJ1-5; tentative D call: TRBD1 (6 bases). CDR3 length: 15 residues. Germline CDR1 reads MNHNS; CDR2 reads SASEGT. The DNA of the CDR3 is TGTGCCAGCAGCGAAGGGGGAGGGAGCAATCAGCCCCAGCATTTT. Residues: CASSEGGGSNQPQHF.

The chain uses TRBV15 and TRBJ2-1, with 7 bases matching TRBD2. The CDR3 is made up of 16 amino acids. The J segment lost 8 bases and the V segment lost 3 bases, leaving 13 bases of the junction unmatched. Per the germline V gene, CDR1 is LNHNV and CDR2 is YYDKDF (reference sequence). DNA for the CDR3: TGTGCCACCAGCAGGGGTTTGACGGGGGGTTTTGATGAGCAGTTCTTC. Residues: CATSRGLTGGFDEQFF.

This rearrangement joins TRBV9 to TRBJ1-2, with 9 bases aligning to TRBD1. Germline V gene lookup returns CDR1 SGDLS and CDR2 YYNGEE. Trimming cost V 3 bases and J 9 bases; bases outside gene matches: 6. This CDR3 region has 13 residues. This CDR3 reads CASSGGTGFSYTF. The CDR3, as DNA: TGTGCCAGCAGCGGCGGGACAGGGTTTAGCTACACCTTC.

The chain recombines TRBV7-3 with TRBJ2-5; TRBD2 agrees at 11 bases. Losses at the gene ends were 5 bases for V and 5 bases for J; bases not matched to a gene: 10. The length of the CDR3 is 16 residues. CDR1 is SGHTA, CDR2 FQGTGA, per germline. CDR3 loop: CASSTTSGGPRETQYF. The CDR3 DNA sequence: TGTGCCAGCAGCACTACTAGCGGGGGCCCTAGGGAGACCCAGTACTTC.

This chain uses TRBV7-8 with TRBJ2-7; 7 nucleotides line up with TRBD1. This CDR3 region has 14 residues. Per the germline V gene, CDR1 is SGHVS and CDR2 is FQNEAQ. Trimming cost V 8 bases and J 2 bases; bases outside gene matches: 9. CDR3 protein: CASSYPTGAYEQYF. The DNA for the CDR3 is TGTGCCAGCTCTTATCCTACAGGGGCCTACGAGCAGTACTTC.

A remark on this clone: Mismatch with germline at one junction end may stem from a read error. The chain combines TRBV12-5 with TRBJ1-6; 7 bases map to TRBD1. The CDR3 covers 13 residues. Germline values: CDR1 LGHNT, CDR2 FRNRAP. The CDR3 loop reads CASVLPGSTRGRF. CDR3 DNA sequence: TGTGCTAGTGTCCTTCCGGGGTCCACCAGGGGGAGGTTT.

The CDR3 coding sequence is TGCGCCAGCAGCGCCCGACTAGGATCATACACAGATACGCAGTATTTT. It yields the protein CASSARLGSYTDTQYF. V usage is TRBV4-3 and J usage is TRBJ2-3; maybe TRBD2 (6 bases). There are 16 residues in the CDR3. Germline assignment: CDR1 LGHNA and CDR2 YSLEER. V lost 5 bases and J lost 2, with 17 bases in between.

This clone turned up a few times. The chain recombines TRBV28 with TRBJ1-6; possibly TRBD1 for D (5 bases). The CDR3 has 15 residues. Trimming stripped 3 bases from V and 9 bases from J, with 15 bases between. CDR1 MDHEN and CDR2 SYDVKM come from the germline V gene. CDR3 nucleotide sequence: TGTGCCAGCAGTTTCGGGACTATCGTCAGTTCACCCCTCCACTTT. Its translation: CASSFGTIVSSPLHF.

CDR3 sequence reads: CASSLSLPGEKLFF. CDR3 coding DNA: TGTGCCAGCAGCTTGAGCTTACCCGGTGAAAAACTGTTTTTT. The chain recombines TRBV7-2 with TRBJ1-4; D unresolved. The CDR3 covers 14 residues. Deletions cut 3 bases from V and 7 bases from J, with 12 bases between. From germline, CDR1 is SGHTA and CDR2 FQGNSA.

The J gene is TRBJ2-7, the V gene TRBV28, with TRBD1 as a possible D gene (6 bases). Germline CDR1 and CDR2: MDHEN and SYDVKM. This CDR3 comprises 14 residues. V dropped 4 bases and J dropped 4 bases, with 14 bases sitting between them. CDR3 sequence (DNA): TGTGCCAGCAGTTCGGACAGCCGCGGGTACGAGCAGTACTTC. Encoded protein: CASSSDSRGYEQYF. The whole variable domain, filled in from reference TRBV28 and TRBJ2-7, reads DVKVTQSSRYLVKRTGEKVFLECVQDMDHENMFWYRQDPGLGLRLIYFSYDVKMKEKGDIPEGYSVSREKKERFSLILESASTNQTSMYLCASSSDSRGYEQYFGPGTRLTVT.

The chain carries TRBV6-5 and TRBJ1-5, with no clear D. The germline CDR1 and CDR2 sequences are MNHEY and SVGAGI. CDR3 length equals 14 residues. Trimming stripped 7 bases from V and 2 bases from J, with 12 bases between. CDR3: CASTSTTGNQPQHF. The DNA of the CDR3 is TGTGCCAGCACCTCCACCACTGGCAATCAGCCCCAGCATTTT.

This clone was detected a few times. The rearrangement uses TRBV10-3 and TRBJ1-6; D is unclear. The V end lost 2 bases, the J end lost 10 bases, and 9 bases lay between the germline ends. Looked up from germline, CDR1 is ENHRY and CDR2 is SYGVKD. This CDR3 region has 13 residues. Here the CDR3 reads CAISETSDSPLHF. The CDR3 DNA follows: TGTGCCATCAGTGAGACCAGCGACTCACCCCTCCACTTT.

The chain carries TRBV4-3 and TRBJ1-2; 7 bases align to TRBD1. The CDR3 is 14 residues long. Germline values: CDR1 LGHNA, CDR2 YSLEER. The V and J ends lost 0 bases and 3 bases, in that order; junction bases with no gene match: 1. CDR3 in DNA: TGCGCCAGCAGCCAAGAGGGACAGTACTATGGCTACACCTTC. Its translation is CASSQEGQYYGYTF.

This clone was detected only a few times. The chain carries TRBV4-1 and TRBJ2-7; D is possibly TRBD1 (6 bases). The V end was cut by 0 bases, the J end by 2 bases, with 8 bases between. The germline V gene encodes CDR1 MGHRA and CDR2 YSYEKL. There are 14 residues in the CDR3. CDR3 sequence (DNA): TGCGCCAGCAGCCAAGACCCAGGGGCCTACGAGCAGTACTTC. Residues: CASSQDPGAYEQYF.

The genes are TRBV2 and TRBJ1-1, with 8 bases fitting TRBD1. The length of the CDR3 is 13 residues. Germline trimming cut 6 bases from V and 6 bases from J; bases unmatched to any gene: 6. Germline loops: CDR1 SNHLY, CDR2 FYNNEI. The CDR3 region has the DNA TGTGCCAGCAGCGTGACAGGGGACGCTGAAGCTTTCTTT. The encoded protein is CASSVTGDAEAFF.

This clone has only one observation. This chain joins TRBV18 and TRBJ2-5; 7 bases match TRBD2. V lost 3 bases and J lost 4; bases outside the gene matches: 8. The CDR3 loop spans 15 amino acids. CDR1 and CDR2 (germline): KGHSH, LQKENI. The CDR3 DNA reads TGTGCCAGCTCACCCCGCCCGGGAGGTAGAGAGACCCAGTACTTC. Translated: CASSPRPGGRETQYF.

In its sample, this clone was seen a few times. The V gene is TRBV10-1, the J gene TRBJ2-7, with D perhaps TRBD1 (5 bases). The CDR3 is 13 amino acids. V dropped 0 bases and J dropped 6 bases, with 9 bases sitting between them. Looked up from germline, CDR1 is WNHNN and CDR2 is SYGVQD (reference sequence). The CDR3: CASSESQGSEQYF. The DNA of the CDR3 is TGCGCCAGCAGTGAGTCCCAGGGCAGCGAGCAGTACTTC.

This clone was observed a handful of times. The gene calls are TRBV2 and TRBJ1-6; tentative D call: TRBD1 (5 bases). Germline V gives CDR1 SNHLY, CDR2 FYNNEI. The ends were cut back, 10 bases at V and 8 bases at J, with 18 bases in the middle. There are 14 residues in the CDR3. CDR3 protein: CANPLPLGDSPLHF. The CDR3, as DNA: TGTGCCAACCCCCTCCCGTTAGGGGATTCACCCCTCCACTTT.

The genes are TRBV18 and TRBJ1-5, with 12 bases matching TRBD1. Unmatched junction bases numbered 5, after V lost 6 bases and J lost 5 bases. The CDR3 is made up of 15 amino acids. Germline V gene data show CDR1 as KGHSH and CDR2 as LQKENI. The DNA of the CDR3 is TGTGCCAGCTCGAGGGACAGGGGGCTTGATCAGCCCCAGCATTTT. Its translation: CASSRDRGLDQPQHF.

The rearrangement uses TRBV2 and TRBJ2-7; TRBD1 aligns across 8 bases. Germline V gene lookup returns CDR1 SNHLY and CDR2 FYNNEI. This CDR3 contains 13 residues. J gave up 5 bases and V 5 bases, and 5 bases lay outside the gene matches. In nucleotides, the CDR3 is TGTGCCAGCAGTCTTGACAGGGGCGACGAGCAGTACTTC. Translating it yields CASSLDRGDEQYF.

The rearrangement uses TRBV1 and TRBJ2-1; the table's D gene call, TRBD2, was not cross checked with the DNA. TRBV1 is recorded as a pseudogene. The CDR3 is made up of 20 amino acids. The CDR3 nucleotides are TGCATGCAGCAGGGGTGGGCCGGTTTCCCCGGACTAGCGGGGGGAGGGGAGCAGTTCTTC. Protein: CMQQGWAGFPGLAGGGEQFF.

The chain carries TRBV9 and TRBJ2-1, with 8 bases identical to TRBD1. J was trimmed by 9 bases and V by 0 bases; bases with no gene match: 5. This CDR3 region has 14 residues. The V gene's germline CDR1 is SGDLS and CDR2 YYNGEE. CDR3 sequence (DNA): TGTGCCAGCAGCGTAGCTTCAGGGACAGGTGAGCAGTTCTTC. Protein sequence: CASSVASGTGEQFF.

This clone appeared a single time. The chain links TRBV7-8 to TRBJ2-7; D not resolved. Trimming took off 5 bases at V and 0 bases at J, with 14 bases between the two ends. The CDR3 consists of 15 residues. In germline, CDR1 is SGHVS, CDR2 FQNEAQ. CDR3 nucleotide sequence: TGTGCCAGCAGCACCGCACCCGAGAGCTCCTACGAGCAGTACTTC. Translating gives CASSTAPESSYEQYF.

This clone appeared a single time. The V and J genes are TRBV9 and TRBJ1-6; D remains ambiguous. The CDR3 is 16 amino acids. Germline V gene sequence: CDR1 SGDLS, CDR2 YYNGEE. V lost 0 bases, J lost 3 bases, and 10 bases lay in between. CDR3 sequence reads: CASSVEEVYYNSPLHF. In nucleotides, the CDR3 is TGTGCCAGCAGCGTAGAAGAAGTCTACTATAATTCACCCCTCCACTTT.

CDR3 bases: TGTGCCAGCAGCTTAGTCTCCGAGACAGCTTATGGCTACACCTTC. The encoded protein is CASSLVSETAYGYTF. The rearrangement links TRBV7-9 to TRBJ1-2, with D possibly matching TRBD1 (5 bases). This CDR3 has 15 residues. V shed 1 base and J shed 5 bases, with 14 bases lying between them. The V gene's germline CDR1 is SEHNR and CDR2 FQNEAQ (reference sequence).

This clone was observed a handful of times. The CDR3 loop is CASVGGVNNQPQHF. The CDR3 nucleotides are TGTGCCAGCGTGGGCGGGGTTAACAATCAGCCCCAGCATTTT. The chain couples TRBV6-1 to TRBJ1-5; D unclear. From germline, CDR1 is MNHNS and CDR2 SASEGT. Trimming cost V 8 bases and J 3 bases, with 14 bases left between them. The CDR3 is 14 amino acids.